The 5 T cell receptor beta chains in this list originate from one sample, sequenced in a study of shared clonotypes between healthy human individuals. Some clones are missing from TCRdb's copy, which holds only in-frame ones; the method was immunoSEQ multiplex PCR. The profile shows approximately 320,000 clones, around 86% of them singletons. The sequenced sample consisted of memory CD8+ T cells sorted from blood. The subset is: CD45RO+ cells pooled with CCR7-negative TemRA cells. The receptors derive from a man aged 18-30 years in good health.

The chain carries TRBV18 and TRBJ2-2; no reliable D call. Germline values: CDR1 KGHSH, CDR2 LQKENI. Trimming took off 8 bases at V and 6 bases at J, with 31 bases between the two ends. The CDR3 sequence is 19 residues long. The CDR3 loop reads CASPDGHWALWKSPGELFF. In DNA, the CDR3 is TGTGCCAGCCCTGATGGGCACTGGGCTCTTTGGAAATCCCCCGGGGAGCTGTTTTTT.

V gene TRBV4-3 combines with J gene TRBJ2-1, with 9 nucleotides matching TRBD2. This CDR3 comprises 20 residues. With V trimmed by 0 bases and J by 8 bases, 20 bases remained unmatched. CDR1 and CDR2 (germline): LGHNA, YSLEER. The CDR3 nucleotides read TGCGCCAGCAGCCAAGACTTTCCTCTTGGGGCTAGCGGGGCTATAGATGAGCAGTTCTTC. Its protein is CASSQDFPLGASGAIDEQFF.

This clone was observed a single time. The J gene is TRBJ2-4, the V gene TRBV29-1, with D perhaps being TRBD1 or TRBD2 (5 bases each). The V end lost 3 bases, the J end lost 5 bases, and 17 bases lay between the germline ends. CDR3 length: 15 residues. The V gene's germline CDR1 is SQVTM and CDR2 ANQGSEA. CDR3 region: CSVEGDSRGENIQYF. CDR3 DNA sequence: TGCAGCGTTGAGGGAGACAGTCGCGGTGAAAACATTCAGTACTTC.

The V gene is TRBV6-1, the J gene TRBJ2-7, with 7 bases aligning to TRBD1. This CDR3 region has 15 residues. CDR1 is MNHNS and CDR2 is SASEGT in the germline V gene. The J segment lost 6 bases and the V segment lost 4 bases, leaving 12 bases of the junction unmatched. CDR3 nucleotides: TGTGCCAGCAGTGGGCCGCCAGGGGGTTTCTCCGAGCAGTACTTC. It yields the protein CASSGPPGGFSEQYF.

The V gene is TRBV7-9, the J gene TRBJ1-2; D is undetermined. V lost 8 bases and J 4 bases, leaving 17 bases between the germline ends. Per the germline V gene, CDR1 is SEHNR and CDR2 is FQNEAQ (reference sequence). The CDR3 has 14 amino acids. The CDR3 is CASSTAGIGYGYTF. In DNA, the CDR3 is TGTGCCAGCTCAACCGCCGGGATCGGCTATGGCTACACCTTC.